The 17 T cell receptor beta chains listed next were all sequenced from one sample in a study of T-cell memory formation after mild COVID-19. TCRdb passed the 5' RACE reads through MiXCR, listing each CDR3 protein once. The data show roughly 620,000 distinct CDR3 sequences, over 15% seen once. Sequenced sample: PBMCs or a T cell subset sorted from them (not recorded which). The receptors come from an adult woman who had mild COVID-19 (a few samples of this study predate the infection). Cell type and time point are not known.

In its sample, this clonotype was seen a few times. The DNA for the CDR3 is TGTGCCAGCAGCCAAGACCCGGGACACGGAGACCTAGGGTACGAGCAGTACTTC. This gives the protein CASSQDPGHGDLGYEQYF. The chain joins TRBV3-1 to TRBJ2-7; tentative D call: TRBD1 (6 bases). Per germline, CDR1 LGHDT and CDR2 YNNKEL (reference sequence). This CDR3 spans 18 amino acids. V lost 0 bases, J lost 4 bases, and 22 bases lay in between.

This clonotype came up many times. The chain couples TRBV20-1 to TRBJ2-4; 8 bases fit TRBD1. Germline V gene sequence: CDR1 DFQATT, CDR2 SNEGSKA (reference sequence). CDR3 length equals 14 residues. Trimming took 5 bases from V and 6 from J; bases not matched to a gene: 9. Here the CDR3 DNA reads TGCAGTGCTCTTCGGACAGGGCGTGGAAACATTCAGTACTTC. Its protein is CSALRTGRGNIQYF.

This clonotype was observed a handful of times. The CDR3 sequence: CASSADGQGRNEQYF. Here the CDR3 DNA reads TGTGCCAGCAGCGCTGACGGACAGGGTCGGAACGAGCAGTACTTC. The chain is built from TRBV9 and TRBJ2-7; the match to TRBD1 covers 8 bases. Germline values: CDR1 SGDLS, CDR2 YYNGEE. CDR3 length equals 15 residues. Trimming cost V 3 bases and J 5 bases; bases outside gene matches: 10. The whole variable domain, remainder taken from reference TRBV9 and TRBJ2-7, is DSGVTQTPKHLITATGQRVTLRCSPRSGDLSVYWYQQSLDQGLQFLIQYYNGEERAKGNILERFSAQQFPDLHSELNLSSLELGDSALYFCASSADGQGRNEQYFGPGTRLTVT.

This clonotype was detected only a few times. The gene calls are TRBV6-5 and TRBJ1-1; no definite D call. Deletions cut 8 bases from V and 4 bases from J, with 11 bases between. Germline V gene sequence: CDR1 MNHEY, CDR2 SVGAGI. The CDR3 has 12 amino acids. The CDR3 DNA sequence: TGTGCCAGCGTTTCCAAGGGCACTGAAGCTTTCTTT. It encodes CASVSKGTEAFF.

This chain joins TRBV5-1 and TRBJ2-5, with 14 bases identical to TRBD2. Germline lookup yields CDR1 SGHRS and CDR2 YFSETQ. The CDR3 is 16 residues long. V shed 3 bases and J 4 bases; nucleotides not matched to a gene: 5. CDR3 DNA: TGCGCCAGCAGCTCTGGACTAGCGGGAGGAGGAGAGACCCAGTACTTC. Its protein is CASSSGLAGGGETQYF.

The CDR3 sequence: CASSQELRGSPLHF. CDR3 DNA: TGCGCCAGCAGCCAAGAGCTTAGGGGTTCACCCCTCCACTTT. V is TRBV4-1 and J is TRBJ1-6; D possibly corresponds to TRBD1 (5 bases). Germline CDR1 MGHRA, CDR2 YSYEKL. The CDR3 runs to 14 residues. The V and J ends lost 0 bases and 9 bases respectively, with 9 bases between them.

The chain carries TRBV6-2 or TRBV6-3 and TRBJ2-1; 8 nucleotides agree with TRBD1. Trimming removed 0 bases from V and 7 bases from J; junction bases left unmatched: 11. The CDR3 is made up of 17 amino acids. Germline values: CDR1 MNHEY, CDR2 SVGEGT. The CDR3 sequence: CASSYSTGRGLSNEQFF. As DNA, the CDR3 is TGTGCCAGCAGTTACTCGACGGGCAGGGGGCTATCGAATGAGCAGTTCTTC.

This clonotype occurred a few times. J is TRBJ2-5 and V is TRBV20-1; possible D gene TRBD1, 5 bases. V gave up 5 bases and J gave up 7 bases, with 23 bases separating them. The CDR3 consists of 15 residues. From germline, CDR1 is DFQATT and CDR2 SNEGSKA (reference sequence). CDR3 residues: CSACDSRVPWGTQYF. CDR3 sequence (DNA): TGCAGTGCTTGCGACTCCAGGGTCCCCTGGGGGACCCAGTACTTC.

This clonotype came up a few times. This chain uses TRBV19 with TRBJ2-1; TRBD2 matches at 11 bases. The CDR3 runs to 17 residues. Germline CDR1 reads LNHDA; CDR2 reads SQIVND (reference sequence). Trimming took 8 bases from V and 0 from J; bases not matched to a gene: 9. The CDR3: CASRWTSGQSSYNEQFF. The DNA of the CDR3 is TGTGCCAGTCGGTGGACTAGCGGGCAAAGCTCCTACAATGAGCAGTTCTTC.

The J gene is TRBJ2-1, the V gene TRBV24-1; 7 bases line up with TRBD1. The CDR3 is 15 residues long. V was clipped by 7 bases and J by 3 bases; unmatched bases: 8. Germline V gene lookup returns CDR1 KGHDR and CDR2 SFDVKD. The CDR3 is CATRWGQYCYNEQFF. The CDR3 coding sequence is TGTGCCACCAGGTGGGGACAGTATTGCTACAATGAGCAGTTCTTC.

This clonotype was picked up a small number of times. The genes are TRBV5-6 and TRBJ2-7, with 15 bases aligning to TRBD2. CDR3 length: 17 residues. After removal of 5 bases from V and 2 bases from J, the junction contained 8 bases not matched to a gene. Germline assignment: CDR1 SGHDT and CDR2 YYEEEE. The CDR3 region is CASRPGTSGGLAYEQYF. In nucleotides, the CDR3 is TGTGCCAGCAGACCCGGGACTAGCGGGGGGCTGGCCTACGAGCAGTACTTC.

This clonotype appeared a few times. The gene calls are TRBV9 and TRBJ2-1, with 12 positions matching TRBD2. Trimming removed 4 bases from V and 6 bases from J; junction bases left unmatched: 8. This CDR3 has 16 amino acids. Germline CDR1 reads SGDLS; CDR2 reads YYNGEE. CDR3 protein: CASSPPGLAGRNEQFF. DNA for the CDR3: TGTGCCAGCAGCCCACCGGGACTAGCGGGCCGCAATGAGCAGTTCTTC.

This clonotype showed up just a few times. This chain joins TRBV27 and TRBJ1-4, with D unresolved. CDR3 length: 17 amino acids. V shed 4 bases and J shed 0 bases, with 15 bases lying between them. Germline V lookup: CDR1 MNHEY, CDR2 SMNVEV (reference sequence). CDR3 in DNA: TGTGCCAGCAGTTCATACTCGGGAGTTGCAACTAATGAAAAACTGTTTTTT. Encoded protein: CASSSYSGVATNEKLFF. Drawing the rest from reference TRBV27 and TRBJ1-4, the complete variable domain is EAQVTQNPRYLITVTGKKLTVTCSQNMNHEYMSWYRQDPGLGLRQIYYSMNVEVTDKGDVPEGYKVSRKEKRNFPLILESPSPNQTSLYFCASSSYSGVATNEKLFFGSGTQLSVL.

This clonotype was observed a handful of times. The chain uses TRBV5-1 and TRBJ2-3; possible D gene TRBD1, 6 bases. Germline V gene data show CDR1 as SGHRS and CDR2 as YFSETQ. CDR3 length equals 15 residues. With 0 bases removed from V and 3 bases from J, the gap between germline ends came to 11 bases. The CDR3 DNA is TGCGCCAGCAGCTTGGGGCAGGGGTGGACAGATACGCAGTATTTT. Its protein is CASSLGQGWTDTQYF.

This clonotype has a single count. The chain combines TRBV5-6 with TRBJ2-3; 9 bases are a match to TRBD2. CDR3 size: 17 residues. Germline values: CDR1 SGHDT, CDR2 YYEEEE. Germline trimming cut 4 bases from V and 2 bases from J; bases unmatched to any gene: 11. CDR3 in amino acids: CASSGTVAGAITDTQYF. The CDR3 DNA reads TGTGCCAGCAGCGGAACCGTAGCGGGGGCCATCACAGATACGCAGTATTTT.

The chain couples TRBV20-1 to TRBJ1-2; D not certain. Looked up from germline, CDR1 is DFQATT and CDR2 is SNEGSKA (reference sequence). This CDR3 comprises 17 residues. V was cut by 3 bases and J by 0 bases, with 20 bases left in between. This chain's CDR3 is CSARADGTGFSNYGYTF. The CDR3 coding sequence is TGCAGTGCTAGGGCGGATGGCACGGGTTTCTCTAACTATGGCTACACCTTC.

This clonotype was counted between two and nine times. This sequence joins TRBV4-1 and TRBJ1-1; D unclear. Looked up from germline, CDR1 is MGHRA and CDR2 is YSYEKL. This CDR3 has 13 amino acids. Trimming took 5 bases from V and 0 from J, leaving 7 bases between them. The CDR3 here is CASSEELNTEAFF. CDR3 nucleotides: TGCGCCAGCAGCGAGGAACTGAACACTGAAGCTTTCTTT.